Presented here are 4 T cell receptor beta chains from one specimen sequenced in a study of blood T cell repertoires in COVID-19. The repertoire was sequenced with immunoSEQ multiplex PCR; TCRdb's copy has only in-frame clones and lacks some. The data contain 180,000 or so clones, over 75% of them singletons. Sequenced input: PBMCs or T cells enriched from blood (not recorded which). The source is a man aged 45-60 years who had recovered from COVID-19.

V and J are TRBV9 and TRBJ2-2; 8 bases map to TRBD1. V dropped 0 bases and J dropped 6; count of bases not matched to a gene: 7. Germline loops: CDR1 SGDLS, CDR2 YYNGEE. CDR3 length equals 16 residues. The CDR3 DNA sequence: TGTGCCAGCAGCGTAGGGACAGGGCGGTTGGCCGGGGAGCTGTTTTTT. Its translation is CASSVGTGRLAGELFF. The complete variable domain, with remaining parts taken from reference TRBV9 and TRBJ2-2, reads DSGVTQTPKHLITATGQRVTLRCSPRSGDLSVYWYQQSLDQGLQFLIQYYNGEERAKGNILERFSAQQFPDLHSELNLSSLELGDSALYFCASSVGTGRLAGELFFGEGSRLTVL.

The gene calls are TRBV11-2 and TRBJ2-7; possibly TRBD2 for D (6 bases). The CDR3 contains 13 residues. Trimming took 7 bases from V and 4 from J, leaving 14 bases between them. The germline V gene encodes CDR1 SGHAT and CDR2 FQNNGV. CDR3 sequence: CASTPAGEYEQYF. DNA for the CDR3: TGTGCCAGCACACCAGCGGGCGAGTACGAGCAGTACTTC.

The chain couples TRBV3-1 (or the pseudogene TRBV3-2) to TRBJ1-1; D call uncertain. Germline V gene data show CDR1 as LGHDT and CDR2 as YNNKEL (reference sequence). The CDR3 is 14 amino acids. The germline V and J ends were trimmed by 2 bases and 1 base, with 8 bases remaining between them. CDR3 in DNA: TGTGCCAGCAGCCAACGGGTCCAGAACACTGAAGCTTTCTTT. Translated, it gives CASSQRVQNTEAFF.

The V and J genes are TRBV28 and TRBJ2-7, with 8 bases aligning to TRBD1. The length of the CDR3 is 15 residues. The V gene end was trimmed by 4 bases and the J gene end by 3 bases; junction bases not matched to a gene: 8. Per germline, CDR1 MDHEN and CDR2 SYDVKM. In DNA form, the CDR3 reads TGTGCCAGCAGTTCAGAAGACAGGGGCGGCTACGAGCAGTACTTC. Protein: CASSSEDRGGYEQYF.